A selection of T cell receptor beta chains follows, all from one sample in a study of vaccination and CD4 T cells after COVID-19. Using its own MiXCR run on the PCR reads, TCRdb lists one record per CDR3 protein. The data contain around 26,000 distinct CDR3 sequences, 67% of them seen just once; the ten biggest clones take up around 16%. Their cognate antigens are unknown. The material was CD4+ T cells from blood, cultured in vitro, obtained after SARS-CoV-2 vaccination. Source of these receptors: a human donor who received a COVID-19 vaccine. CDR3s include the opening cysteine and the closing phenylalanine or tryptophan. Each record gives: D gene, V gene, J gene, clone size, CDR3 protein, CDR3 DNA. The D gene is left open where the match is weak. Expanded clones are given a class, and other clones once, few, many or no size at all.

-	TRBV5-1	TRBJ2-3	-	CASSGGPGDTQYF	TGCGCCAGCAGCGGCGGCCCCGGCGATACGCAGTATTTT
-	TRBV21-1	TRBJ1-5	-	CASSKQGGGNQPQHF	TGTGCCAGCAGCAAACAGGGCGGGGGCAATCAGCCCCAGCATTTT
TRBD1	TRBV14	TRBJ1-2	-	CASSHQGDGYTF	TGTGCCAGCAGCCACCAGGGGGATGGCTACACCTTC
-	TRBV19	TRBJ2-3	-	CASSIVGAGASTDTQYF	TGTGCCAGTAGTATAGTTGGGGCAGGGGCTAGCACAGATACGCAGTATTTT
-	TRBV6-4	TRBJ2-5	once	CASSDSQGSQETQYF	TGTGCCAGCAGTGACTCGCAGGGGTCCCAAGAGACCCAGTACTTC
TRBD2	TRBV20-1	TRBJ2-5	-	CSVGGTSGGVETQYF	TGCAGTGTTGGTGGGACTAGCGGGGGGGTAGAGACCCAGTACTTC
-	TRBV12-3/TRBV12-4	TRBJ1-3	few	CASSLEGGNTIYF	TGTGCCAGCAGTTTAGAGGGTGGAAACACCATATATTTT
TRBD1	TRBV20-1	TRBJ1-1	-	CSAQQGVELEAFF	TGCAGTGCTCAACAGGGGGTTGAACTTGAAGCTTTCTTT
-	TRBV10-3	TRBJ1-2	-	CAIRRSENYGYTF	TGTGCCATCCGCCGGAGCGAGAACTATGGCTACACCTTC
-	TRBV7-9	TRBJ1-1	-	CASSLVQVTEAFF	TGTGCCAGCAGCTTGGTTCAGGTAACTGAAGCTTTCTTT
-	TRBV10-3	TRBJ1-1	-	CAISDGGGVANTEAFF	TGTGCCATCAGTGACGGGGGAGGGGTGGCGAACACTGAAGCTTTCTTT
TRBD2	TRBV20-1	TRBJ2-3	-	CSARIAGGLDTDTQYF	TGCAGTGCTCGGATTGCGGGGGGCCTAGACACAGATACGCAGTATTTT
TRBD2	TRBV11-3	TRBJ2-1	-	CASSLDGAGDEQFF	TGTGCCAGCAGCTTAGACGGGGCGGGAGATGAGCAGTTCTTC
TRBD1	TRBV20-1	TRBJ2-5	-	CSARQGSRGETQYF	TGCAGTGCGAGACAGGGTAGTCGAGGAGAGACCCAGTACTTC
-	TRBV7-2	TRBJ1-2	-	CASSLDSQGNGYGYTF	TGTGCCAGCAGCTTGGATTCTCAGGGTAACGGCTATGGCTACACCTTC
TRBD1	TRBV6-5	TRBJ1-2	few	CASSYHDRGRGYGYTF	TGTGCCAGCAGTTACCATGACAGGGGGCGAGGCTATGGCTACACCTTC
TRBD1	TRBV11-3	TRBJ1-2	-	CASSDRQGGGYTF	TGTGCCAGCAGCGATAGACAGGGCGGAGGCTACACCTTC
TRBD2	TRBV20-1	TRBJ2-7	-	CSAGRGSSGVYEQYF	TGCAGTGCTGGGAGGGGTTCTAGCGGGGTGTACGAGCAGTACTTC
TRBD2	TRBV6-1	TRBJ2-3	few	CASRYSRTSGSTDTQYF	TGTGCCAGCAGATATTCTCGGACTAGCGGGAGCACAGATACGCAGTATTTT
-	TRBV3-1	TRBJ2-3	-	CASTLTRASTDTQYF	TGTGCCAGCACCTTGACTAGAGCTAGCACAGATACGCAGTATTTT
TRBD1	TRBV6-2/TRBV6-3	TRBJ2-1	-	CASSYDRGQGFNEQFF	TGTGCCAGCAGTTATGACAGGGGACAGGGATTCAATGAGCAGTTCTTC
-	TRBV7-8	TRBJ2-7	-	CASSPRAGYEQYF	TGTGCCAGCAGCCCTCGGGCGGGTTACGAGCAGTACTTC
-	TRBV6-5	TRBJ1-2	-	CASSYSWSSLANYGYTF	TGTGCCAGCAGTTACTCTTGGTCCTCCTTAGCTAACTATGGCTACACCTTC
TRBD1	TRBV6-5	TRBJ2-1	-	CASSSSRDRAYNEQFF	TGTGCCAGCAGTTCGAGCCGGGACAGAGCCTACAATGAGCAGTTCTTC
TRBD2	TRBV7-7	TRBJ2-2	few	CASSRSSGENTGELFF	TGTGCCAGCTCCCGATCTAGCGGGGAGAACACCGGGGAGCTGTTTTTT
-	TRBV27	TRBJ1-1	-	CASSLRVGALNTEAFF	TGTGCCAGCAGTTTAAGGGTTGGGGCGTTGAACACTGAAGCTTTCTTT
-	TRBV27	TRBJ1-2	few	CASRPKGGLYGYTF	TGTGCCAGCAGGCCAAAGGGGGGACTCTATGGCTACACCTTC
-	TRBV6-1	TRBJ1-2	-	CASSEMQIHGYTF	TGTGCCAGCAGTGAGATGCAGATTCACGGCTACACCTTC
TRBD2	TRBV5-4	TRBJ2-7	-	CASSPGLAGALGYEQYF	TGTGCCAGCAGCCCGGGACTAGCGGGGGCCCTCGGTTACGAGCAGTACTTC
TRBD2	TRBV6-1	TRBJ2-1	-	CASSSSGLAGPNEQFF	TGTGCCAGCAGCTCTTCGGGACTAGCGGGTCCAAATGAGCAGTTCTTC
-	TRBV6-1	TRBJ1-6	-	CASSEDRAENSPLHF	TGTGCCAGCAGTGAAGACAGGGCGGAAAATTCACCCCTCCACTTT
-	TRBV6-1	TRBJ2-5	-	CASSKTGSQETQYF	TGTGCCAGCAGTAAAACAGGGAGCCAAGAGACCCAGTACTTC
TRBD1	TRBV19	TRBJ1-1	-	CASISDRLNTEAFF	TGTGCCAGTATTTCGGACAGGCTTAACACTGAAGCTTTCTTT
-	TRBV19	TRBJ1-5	-	CASSMAGAANQPQHF	TGTGCCAGTAGTATGGCGGGGGCGGCAAATCAGCCCCAGCATTTT
-	TRBV29-1	TRBJ1-2	-	CSVEGTPYGYTF	TGCAGCGTTGAGGGGACTCCCTATGGCTACACCTTC
-	TRBV30	TRBJ1-2	-	CAWNQVGVLTSGYTF	TGTGCCTGGAATCAGGTTGGAGTCCTGACTAGTGGCTACACCTTC
-	TRBV5-5	TRBJ1-2	-	CASSGAVNYGYTF	TGTGCCAGCAGCGGCGCCGTTAACTATGGCTACACCTTC
TRBD2	TRBV6-1	TRBJ2-1	-	CASNPTLAGVSNEQFF	TGTGCCAGCAACCCGACACTAGCGGGGGTGTCTAATGAGCAGTTCTTC
-	TRBV2	TRBJ1-2	once	CASSQDGIYGYTF	TGTGCCAGCAGCCAAGACGGGATCTATGGCTACACCTTC
TRBD2	TRBV2	TRBJ2-7	-	CASSEALAGPREQYF	TGTGCCAGCAGTGAAGCGCTAGCGGGCCCGAGGGAGCAGTACTTC
-	TRBV20-1	TRBJ1-6	-	CSARDGGRKRADGSPLHF	TGCAGTGCTAGAGACGGTGGGAGGAAGCGGGCCGATGGTTCACCCCTCCACTTT
-	TRBV6-1	TRBJ1-1	once	CASSESGTEAFF	TGTGCCAGCAGTGAATCAGGGACTGAAGCTTTCTTT
-	TRBV6-1	TRBJ1-4	-	CASSPSPGTDEKLFF	TGTGCCAGCAGTCCCTCTCCGGGGACGGATGAAAAACTGTTTTTT
TRBD1	TRBV7-2	TRBJ1-2	-	CASSQRQGWGYTF	TGTGCCAGCAGCCAGAGACAGGGTTGGGGCTACACCTTC
-	TRBV21-1	TRBJ1-2	once	CASSKAWVQNYGYTF	TGTGCCAGCAGCAAAGCGTGGGTACAGAACTATGGCTACACCTTC
-	TRBV19	TRBJ2-1	-	CASSILPGRGNEQFF	TGTGCCAGTAGTATCCTTCCGGGCAGGGGCAATGAGCAGTTCTTC
-	TRBV7-2	TRBJ2-5	-	CASSFGRGETQYF	TGTGCCAGCAGCTTTGGCAGGGGAGAGACCCAGTACTTC
TRBD2	TRBV19	TRBJ2-5	-	CASSIGPAVLSGGAETQYF	TGTGCCAGTAGTATCGGGCCCGCCGTTTTGAGCGGGGGGGCGGAGACCCAGTACTTC